The TCR beta chain under discussion was sequenced for a study of graft-versus-host responses after intestinal transplantation. Findings of the study overall: GvH clonotypes were identified within recipient marrow, with a subset emerging first in ileum or blood. With peak circulating GvH clone levels came an association with early post-transplant HvG declines.

Using immunoSEQ multiplex PCR, the repertoire was profiled, and TCRdb retains in-frame clones only, with some absent. The table has 50,000 to 75,000 clones, around 92% seen once; the top ten hold about 0.41%. Turning to this clone: Antigen specificity is unknown.

This specimen consisted of unstimulated CD4+ T cells sorted from spleen or lymph node cells, obtained before transplant. The sequence came from a human donor who was the organ donor for an intestinal transplant.

The CDR3 sequence: CASGTGGYQETQYF. As DNA, the CDR3 is TGCGCCAGCGGAACAGGGGGGTACCAAGAGACCCAGTACTTC. This chain links TRBV5-1 with TRBJ2-5, with 8 bases aligning to TRBD1. With 7 bases clipped from V and 0 bases from J, the junction kept 5 bases outside the gene matches. Germline loops: CDR1 SGHRS, CDR2 YFSETQ. This CDR3 region has 14 residues. The entire variable domain, with the rest obtained from reference TRBV5-1 and TRBJ2-5, is as follows: KAGVTQTPRYLIKTRGQQVTLSCSPISGHRSVSWYQQTPGQGLQFLFEYFSETQRNKGNFPGRFSGRQFSNSRSEMNVSTLELGDSALYLCASGTGGYQETQYFGPGTRLLVL.